This T cell receptor (beta chain) was sequenced during a study of T-cell reconstitution after alpha-beta-depleted transplantation in children. The germline V gene has CDR1 MNHEY and CDR2 SVGEGT. This CDR3 has 15 residues. V dropped 2 bases and J dropped 4; count of bases not matched to a gene: 6. Molecular barcoding with unique molecular identifiers was used for the TCRbeta library. TCRdb reprocessed the PCR reads with MiXCR, giving one entry per CDR3 protein. This sample has 490,000 or so distinct CDR3 sequences, with approximately 13% found just once. This clonotype was seen only a few times. The sample in question was PBMCs from the stem cell graft donor, obtained from the stem cell graft. This TCR was sampled from a human donor who donated a stem cell graft to a child with combined immunodeficiency. The rearrangement joins TRBV6-2 or TRBV6-3 to TRBJ2-3; TRBD2 aligns across 7 bases. CDR3 coding DNA: TGTGCCAGCAGTTACGGCGGGGGAGGACCAGATACGCAGTATTTT. This sequence encodes CASSYGGGGPDTQYF.